Given below is one TCR beta chain in context. Profiling relied on immunoSEQ multiplex PCR, and the TCRdb table lists in-frame clones only, not all of them. Of roughly 46,000 clones listed, approximately 85% were seen once; the top ten hold under 2.5%. The CDR3 extends over 13 amino acids. Germline CDR1 is SGHRS and CDR2 is YFSETQ. Trimming removed 4 bases from V and 7 bases from J; junction bases left unmatched: 7. This record belongs to a study of PD-L1 blockade in urothelial cancer. Time point described: peripheral blood 6 weeks after treatment start. Enrolled patients showed locally advanced or metastatic urothelial carcinoma.

Here the sequenced sample was PBMCs, taken around atezolizumab (anti-PD-L1) treatment. The sequence derives from a man in his fifties or sixties with urothelial cancer. The V call is TRBV5-1, the J call TRBJ1-2, with 7 nucleotides matching TRBD1. CDR3 loop: CASSPPTGSGYTF. The CDR3 DNA sequence: TGCGCCAGCAGCCCCCCGACAGGGAGTGGCTACACCTTC.